The 32 T cell receptor beta chains listed next were all sequenced from one sample in a study of blood T cell repertoires in COVID-19. Method: immunoSEQ multiplex PCR; TCRdb's copy keeps in-frame clones and lacks some. The repertoire consists of roughly 230,000 clones, with more than 75% occurring once and the leading ten covering 5% to 8%. Sample: PBMCs or T cells enriched from blood (not recorded which). These receptors were obtained from a woman aged 45 to 65 who had been exposed to COVID-19.

J is TRBJ2-1 and V is TRBV29-1; TRBD2 matches 9 bases. J was trimmed by 6 bases and V by 6 bases; bases with no gene match: 3. This CDR3 contains 12 residues. Germline V gives CDR1 SQVTM, CDR2 ANQGSEA. This CDR3 reads CSVRGGSNEQFF. The CDR3, as DNA: TGCAGCGTGCGGGGGGGAAGCAATGAGCAGTTCTTC.

The gene calls are TRBV10-2 and TRBJ1-5; D may be TRBD1 (5 bases). Trimming pared 8 bases from V and 3 bases from J, leaving 11 bases between. This CDR3 region has 13 residues. Germline CDR1 reads WSHSY; CDR2 reads SAAADI. Here the CDR3 reads CASVGQPNQPQHF. In DNA form, the CDR3 reads TGCGCCAGCGTGGGGCAGCCCAATCAGCCCCAGCATTTT.

The chain has TRBV12-5 and TRBJ1-1; unclear D gene. The CDR3 is 13 residues long. Looked up from germline, CDR1 is LGHNT and CDR2 is FRNRAP. In nucleotides, the CDR3 is TGTGTACGAGGGCGATGGTTGAACACTGAAGCTTTCTTT. It encodes CVRGRWLNTEAFF.

The chain links TRBV28 to TRBJ2-3, with a possible D match to TRBD2 (5 bases). Germline-derived CDR1 and CDR2 are MDHEN and SYDVKM. The V end was cut by 7 bases, the J end by 6 bases, with 17 bases between. The CDR3 is 14 residues long. The CDR3 is CASTSARATDTQYF. Here the CDR3 DNA reads TGTGCCAGCACGTCTGCGAGGGCAACGGATACGCAGTATTTT.

The rearrangement joins TRBV11-2 to TRBJ2-2, with 8 nucleotides matching TRBD1. The trim removed 4 bases at V and 10 bases at J, leaving 11 bases unmatched. This CDR3 has 15 residues. Germline CDR1 reads SGHAT; CDR2 reads FQNNGV. The CDR3 is CASSSPSGQGLELFF. The DNA of the CDR3 is TGTGCCAGCAGCTCTCCCTCCGGACAGGGTCTGGAGCTGTTTTTT.

The chain couples TRBV10-2 to TRBJ1-1, with TRBD1 matching 9 bases. Losses at the gene ends were 7 bases for V and 6 bases for J; bases not matched to a gene: 9. Per germline, CDR1 WSHSY and CDR2 SAAADI. CDR3 size: 14 residues. CDR3 nucleotides: TGCGCCAGCACCGTACAGGGGGCAATCGCTGAAGCTTTCTTT. It translates to CASTVQGAIAEAFF.

The chain combines TRBV12-3 or TRBV12-4 with TRBJ1-2; D is unresolved. The CDR3 runs 12 residues. V was trimmed by 2 bases and J by 6 bases, leaving 7 bases between them. CDR3 bases: TGTGCCAGCAGTTTATGGGGAGATGGCTACACCTTC. It specifies CASSLWGDGYTF.

The V and J genes are TRBV5-1 and TRBJ2-1; 8 nucleotides align to TRBD2. Germline V gene data show CDR1 as SGHRS and CDR2 as YFSETQ. The CDR3 spans 14 residues. Trimming removed 0 bases from V and 6 bases from J; junction bases left unmatched: 2. The CDR3 DNA reads as TGCGCCAGCAGCTTGGTTCGGGGGGGCAATGAGCAGTTCTTC. Translated: CASSLVRGGNEQFF.

In DNA form, the CDR3 reads TGTGCCAGCAGTTTATCGATTGGGACAGGGAAACTGTTTTTT. The encoded protein is CASSLSIGTGKLFF. V usage is TRBV27 and J usage is TRBJ2-2, with 9 nucleotides matching TRBD1. Germline values: CDR1 MNHEY, CDR2 SMNVEV (reference sequence). The CDR3 has 14 residues. V shed 0 bases and J 14 bases; nucleotides not matched to a gene: 7.

V and J are TRBV10-3 and TRBJ1-1; a possible D gene is TRBD1 (6 bases). Germline lookup yields CDR1 ENHRY and CDR2 SYGVKD. Trimming stripped 4 bases from V and 8 bases from J, with 11 bases between. The CDR3 contains 12 residues. The CDR3 bases are TGTGCCATCAGTGTAACAGGGCGAGAAGCTTTCTTT. Protein product: CAISVTGREAFF.

This clone was counted only a few times. This chain uses TRBV9 with TRBJ2-5; D unclear. Germline CDR1 and CDR2: SGDLS and YYNGEE. CDR3 size: 13 residues. V was clipped by 4 bases and J by 5 bases, with 12 bases between them. CDR3 protein: CASSLGVRETQYF. DNA for the CDR3: TGTGCCAGCAGCCTCGGTGTCCGGGAGACCCAGTACTTC.

The chain employs TRBV5-6 and TRBJ1-1; D is unresolved. CDR1 is SGHDT and CDR2 is YYEEEE in the germline V gene. The ends were cut back, 4 bases at V and 2 bases at J, with 12 bases in the middle. CDR3 length equals 14 residues. As DNA, the CDR3 is TGTGCCAGCAGCCGCACAGATTTTAACACTGAAGCTTTCTTT. It is translated as CASSRTDFNTEAFF.

For the CDR3, the DNA is TGTGCCAGCACCCCATCCAACACCGGGGAGCTGTTTTTT. This translates into CASTPSNTGELFF. The chain couples TRBV3-1 (or the pseudogene TRBV3-2) to TRBJ2-2, with D unclear. The V and J ends lost 7 bases and 2 bases respectively, with 8 bases between them. The CDR3 contains 13 residues. Germline V gives CDR1 LGHDT, CDR2 YNNKEL (reference sequence).

J is TRBJ2-5 and V is TRBV3-1 (or the pseudogene TRBV3-2); 8 bases align to TRBD1. CDR3 size: 15 residues. Germline trimming cut 1 base from V and 7 bases from J; bases unmatched to any gene: 8. CDR1 is LGHDT, CDR2 YNNKEL, per germline (reference sequence). CDR3 bases: TGTGCCAGCAGCCAAGGGCCGACAGGGGACGGGACCCAGTACTTC. This translates into CASSQGPTGDGTQYF.

The table lists this clone with a count of one. This chain connects TRBV5-4 to TRBJ2-5, with 7 bases fitting TRBD2. The ends lost 0 bases at V and 5 bases at J; junction bases unmatched: 7. The CDR3 has 15 amino acids. Germline CDR1 SGHNT, CDR2 YYREEE (reference sequence). The CDR3 is CASSLVAWGGETQYF. The DNA for the CDR3 is TGTGCCAGCAGCTTGGTCGCCTGGGGAGGGGAGACCCAGTACTTC.

This sequence joins TRBV27 and TRBJ2-7; 7 nucleotides line up with TRBD2. The germline CDR1 and CDR2 sequences are MNHEY and SMNVEV (reference sequence). With 6 bases clipped from V and 6 bases from J, the junction kept 2 bases outside the gene matches. This CDR3 comprises 11 residues. The CDR3 here is CASSPGGEQYF. Written as DNA, the CDR3 is TGTGCCAGCAGCCCGGGGGGCGAGCAGTACTTC.

This chain links TRBV11-2 with TRBJ1-2, with TRBD1 matching over 8 bases. CDR1 is SGHAT and CDR2 is FQNNGV in the germline V gene. J lost 8 bases, V lost 1 base, and 9 bases had no gene match. The CDR3 runs to 15 residues. The DNA of the CDR3 is TGTGCCAGCAGCTTAGCCGGACAGGGAAAGGGCGGCTACACCTTC. It codes for CASSLAGQGKGGYTF. The variable domain in full, with the rest retrieved from reference TRBV11-2 and TRBJ1-2, is EAGVAQSPRYKIIEKRQSVAFWCNPISGHATLYWYQQILGQGPKLLIQFQNNGVVDDSQLPKDRFSAERLKGVDSTLKIQPAKLEDSAVYLCASSLAGQGKGGYTFGSGTRLTVV.

As DNA, the CDR3 is TGCAGTGCTAGTATGGGCAATGCGCTTTCCTATAATTCACCCCTCCACTTT. Translating gives CSASMGNALSYNSPLHF. The V call is TRBV20-1, the J call TRBJ1-6, with D hard to call. Germline V gene lookup returns CDR1 DFQATT and CDR2 SNEGSKA (reference sequence). The CDR3 contains 17 residues. The V and J ends lost 3 bases and 1 base respectively, with 16 bases between them.

This chain joins TRBV11-3 and TRBJ2-3; TRBD2 aligns across 16 bases. With V trimmed by 5 bases and J by 5 bases, 1 base remained unmatched. This CDR3 contains 15 residues. Looked up from germline, CDR1 is SGHNT and CDR2 is YENEEA. The CDR3 bases are TGTGCCAGCAGCGGGACTAGCGGGGGGGAAGATACGCAGTATTTT. Its translation is CASSGTSGGEDTQYF.

This clone was seen only once. V gene TRBV9 combines with J gene TRBJ2-3, with TRBD2 matching 7 bases. The CDR3 loop spans 14 amino acids. V was pared by 2 bases and J by 6 bases, with 6 bases of the junction left unmatched. Looked up from germline, CDR1 is SGDLS and CDR2 is YYNGEE. CDR3 loop: CASSVDGGGDTQYF. In DNA form, the CDR3 reads TGTGCCAGCAGCGTCGACGGGGGAGGGGATACGCAGTATTTT.

This chain uses TRBV6-2 or TRBV6-3 with TRBJ2-5, with TRBD2 matching 10 bases. The CDR3 is made up of 16 amino acids. CDR1 and CDR2 (germline): MNHEY, SVGEGT. The ends lost 2 bases at V and 1 base at J; junction bases unmatched: 4. The CDR3 spells CASSYGLAGAQETQYF. CDR3 bases: TGTGCCAGCAGTTACGGGCTAGCGGGGGCCCAAGAGACCCAGTACTTC.

J is TRBJ1-2 and V is TRBV12-3 or TRBV12-4; D uncertain. The germline V and J ends were trimmed by 2 bases and 4 bases, with 8 bases remaining between them. The CDR3 spans 13 residues. The chain's CDR3 is CASSLSLSYGYTF. CDR3 sequence (DNA): TGTGCCAGCAGTTTAAGCCTTAGCTATGGCTACACCTTC.

DNA for the CDR3: TGTGCCAGCAGCCAAGCCGGACAGGGTTTTGGAAACACCATATATTTT. Translated, it gives CASSQAGQGFGNTIYF. V and J are TRBV4-2 and TRBJ1-3; 8 bases agree with TRBD1. The CDR3 is 16 residues long. CDR1 is LGHNA and CDR2 is YNFKEQ in the germline V gene. With 1 base clipped from V and 3 bases from J, the junction kept 5 bases outside the gene matches.

Written as DNA, the CDR3 is TGTGCCAGCAGTTACTCGATTAGCGGGGTGTACAATGAGCAGTTCTTC. It yields the protein CASSYSISGVYNEQFF. The rearrangement uses TRBV6-5 and TRBJ2-1; 8 nucleotides agree with TRBD2. This CDR3 spans 16 amino acids. Germline V gene sequence: CDR1 MNHEY, CDR2 SVGAGI. The V and J ends lost 0 bases and 4 bases, in that order; junction bases with no gene match: 5.

This clone came up once. This chain connects TRBV7-2 to TRBJ2-1; D perhaps matches TRBD1 (6 bases). The CDR3 is made up of 18 amino acids. V was cut by 2 bases and J by 8 bases, with 25 bases left in between. CDR1 is SGHTA and CDR2 is FQGNSA in the germline V gene. The CDR3 loop reads CASSLSAGVANTIDEQFF. The CDR3 DNA reads as TGTGCCAGCAGCTTATCAGCAGGGGTCGCCAATACTATCGATGAGCAGTTCTTC.

V is TRBV29-1 and J is TRBJ2-3; TRBD2 agrees at 8 bases. Germline values: CDR1 SQVTM, CDR2 ANQGSEA. V lost 6 bases, J lost 10 bases, and 15 bases stayed unmatched. The CDR3 is 14 residues long. The CDR3 here is CSVRWAGGIRAQYF. The CDR3 DNA sequence: TGCAGCGTGCGGTGGGCGGGGGGTATTCGGGCGCAGTATTTT.

The chain links TRBV7-2 to TRBJ1-5, with 7 bases lining up with TRBD1. This CDR3 has 15 amino acids. The V and J ends lost 5 bases and 2 bases, in that order; junction bases with no gene match: 6. Germline V gene sequence: CDR1 SGHTA, CDR2 FQGNSA. The CDR3 loop is CASSPGQPGNQPQHF. Here the CDR3 DNA reads TGTGCCAGCAGCCCGGGACAGCCTGGCAATCAGCCCCAGCATTTT.

The J gene is TRBJ2-1, the V gene TRBV30, with D tentatively TRBD2 (5 bases). Trimming cost V 8 bases and J 8 bases, with 16 bases left between them. CDR1 GTSNPN and CDR2 SVGIG come from the germline V gene (reference sequence). The CDR3 runs to 12 residues. The CDR3 bases are TGTGCCGCCCAGAGAGGGTTTGATGAGCAGTTCTTC. The encoded protein is CAAQRGFDEQFF.

This chain links TRBV30 with TRBJ1-1; TRBD1 might be the D (5 bases). This CDR3 has 18 amino acids. CDR1 and CDR2 from the germline V gene are GTSNPN and SVGIG (reference sequence). Trimming took 0 bases from V and 5 from J, leaving 25 bases between them. CDR3 residues: CAWSVPTGRVGHGTEAFF. CDR3 DNA: TGTGCCTGGAGTGTTCCAACCGGCAGGGTGGGCCATGGGACTGAAGCTTTCTTT. The full variable domain, completed using reference TRBV30 and TRBJ1-1, is SQTIHQWPATLVQPVGSPLSLECTVEGTSNPNLYWYRQAAGRGLQLLFYSVGIGQISSEVPQNLSASRPQDRQFILSSKKLLLSDSGFYLCAWSVPTGRVGHGTEAFFGQGTRLTVV.

The chain joins TRBV27 to TRBJ2-2, with TRBD1 as a possible D gene (6 bases). With 3 bases removed from V and 6 bases from J, the gap between germline ends came to 8 bases. The germline V gene has CDR1 MNHEY and CDR2 SMNVEV (reference sequence). The CDR3 has 13 residues. The CDR3, as DNA: TGTGCCAGCAGTTTCAGGGGTCCCGGGGAGCTGTTTTTT. It translates to CASSFRGPGELFF.

The gene calls are TRBV5-8 and TRBJ2-1; TRBD1 aligns across 7 bases. Germline CDR1 reads SGHTS; CDR2 reads YDEGEE. V shed 0 bases and J 7 bases; nucleotides not matched to a gene: 7. There are 15 residues in the CDR3. The CDR3 DNA follows: TGTGCCAGCAGCTTGGGACAGGGTCTTGGGAATGAGCAGTTCTTC. As protein: CASSLGQGLGNEQFF.

This clone occurred many times. This rearrangement joins TRBV19 to TRBJ1-5, with TRBD1 matching 8 bases. The V gene end was trimmed by 10 bases and the J gene end by 5 bases; junction bases not matched to a gene: 13. CDR1 LNHDA and CDR2 SQIVND come from the germline V gene (reference sequence). There are 15 residues in the CDR3. The CDR3 region is CATTTSGGEDQPQHF. DNA for the CDR3: TGTGCCACCACCACATCAGGGGGCGAGGATCAGCCCCAGCATTTT.